These T cell receptor beta chains were read from a single sample in a study of cytomegalovirus exposure and HLA in healthy donors. Data came from immunoSEQ multiplex PCR; TCRdb stores just in-frame clones and leaves some out. The repertoire holds about 74,000 clones, approximately 94% seen once, with 1.5% to 2% in the top ten. The sequenced sample was PBMCs. The receptors derive from a woman aged 18-29 years in good health and CMV-seropositive. CDR3s include the opening cysteine and the closing phenylalanine or tryptophan. The D gene is left open where the match is weak. Clone sizes are given selectively: once, few, many, or a class where the clone is expanded.

J gene: TRBJ2-7
V gene: TRBV6-1
clone size: medium-sized
D gene: .
CDR3 protein: CASSQKPESSYEQYF
CDR3 DNA: TGTGCCAGCAGTCAAAAACCCGAGAGCTCCTACGAGCAGTACTTC

J gene: TRBJ2-6
V gene: TRBV18
clone size: .
D gene: .
CDR3 protein: CASSPGQGLGGANVLTF
CDR3 DNA: TGTGCCAGCTCACCGGGGCAGGGATTAGGAGGGGCCAACGTCCTGACTTTC

J gene: TRBJ2-5
V gene: TRBV27
clone size: once
D gene: .
CDR3 protein: CASRRAYQETQYF
CDR3 DNA: TGTGCCAGCAGGCGCGCATACCAAGAGACCCAGTACTTC

J gene: TRBJ1-1
V gene: TRBV6-5
clone size: .
D gene: .
CDR3 protein: CASSIVRGGGAEAFF
CDR3 DNA: TGTGCCAGCAGTATCGTTAGGGGCGGCGGGGCTGAAGCTTTCTTT

J gene: TRBJ1-2
V gene: TRBV6-1
clone size: .
D gene: .
CDR3 protein: CASRSLFGYTF
CDR3 DNA: TGTGCCAGCAGGAGCCTCTTCGGCTACACCTTC

J gene: TRBJ2-5
V gene: TRBV13
clone size: .
D gene: .
CDR3 protein: CASSAGGETQYF
CDR3 DNA: TGTGCCAGCAGCGCCGGAGGGGAGACCCAGTACTTC

J gene: TRBJ2-1
V gene: TRBV18
clone size: .
D gene: .
CDR3 protein: CASSQAGPSSYNEQFF
CDR3 DNA: TGTGCCAGCTCACAGGCGGGGCCAAGCTCCTACAATGAGCAGTTCTTC

J gene: TRBJ1-1
V gene: TRBV30
clone size: .
D gene: .
CDR3 protein: CARGTTGTEAFF
CDR3 DNA: TGTGCCCGGGGGACCACGGGGACTGAAGCTTTCTTT

J gene: TRBJ2-5
V gene: TRBV4-3
clone size: .
D gene: TRBD1
CDR3 protein: CASSQETTGTGRETQYF
CDR3 DNA: TGCGCCAGCAGCCAAGAAACCACCGGGACAGGGCGCGAGACCCAGTACTTC

J gene: TRBJ1-2
V gene: TRBV27
clone size: once
D gene: TRBD1
CDR3 protein: CASSFRQGAGYGYTF
CDR3 DNA: TGTGCCAGCAGTTTTAGACAGGGGGCCGGGTATGGCTACACCTTC

J gene: TRBJ1-1
V gene: TRBV30
clone size: .
D gene: TRBD1
CDR3 protein: CAWSVTRQGPNTEAFF
CDR3 DNA: TGTGCCTGGAGCGTCACTCGACAGGGACCGAACACTGAAGCTTTCTTT

J gene: TRBJ2-3
V gene: TRBV30
clone size: .
D gene: TRBD2
CDR3 protein: CAWSVRESGRKSDTQYF
CDR3 DNA: TGTGCCTGGAGTGTAAGGGAGAGCGGGAGGAAATCAGATACGCAGTATTTT

J gene: TRBJ2-7
V gene: TRBV2
clone size: .
D gene: TRBD2
CDR3 protein: CASSWTSGRSYEQYF
CDR3 DNA: TGTGCCAGCAGTTGGACTAGCGGGCGCTCCTACGAGCAGTACTTC

J gene: TRBJ1-1
V gene: TRBV28
clone size: .
D gene: .
CDR3 protein: CASSSWGVTEAFF
CDR3 DNA: TGTGCCAGCAGTTCGTGGGGGGTCACTGAAGCTTTCTTT

J gene: TRBJ2-3
V gene: TRBV5-1
clone size: .
D gene: TRBD2
CDR3 protein: CASSLEGLALSSTDTQYF
CDR3 DNA: TGCGCCAGCAGCTTGGAGGGACTAGCTCTATCGAGCACAGATACGCAGTATTTT

J gene: TRBJ2-7
V gene: TRBV5-1
clone size: .
D gene: .
CDR3 protein: CASSLVPAGATIYEQYF
CDR3 DNA: TGCGCCAGCAGCTTGGTCCCGGCAGGGGCGACGATCTACGAGCAGTACTTC

J gene: TRBJ1-5
V gene: TRBV5-6
clone size: .
D gene: .
CDR3 protein: CASSLGAIYQPQHF
CDR3 DNA: TGTGCCAGCAGCTTGGGTGCTATTTATCAGCCCCAGCATTTT

J gene: TRBJ1-3
V gene: TRBV9
clone size: .
D gene: .
CDR3 protein: CASSVGHLPGNTIYF
CDR3 DNA: TGTGCCAGCAGCGTAGGCCATCTACCTGGAAACACCATATATTTT

J gene: TRBJ2-3
V gene: TRBV4-2
clone size: .
D gene: .
CDR3 protein: CASSQRGGGSTDTQYF
CDR3 DNA: TGTGCCAGCAGCCAAAGAGGAGGTGGCAGCACAGATACGCAGTATTTT

J gene: TRBJ2-1
V gene: TRBV19
clone size: .
D gene: .
CDR3 protein: CASSIIERSYNEQFF
CDR3 DNA: TGTGCCAGTAGTATCATCGAGCGTTCCTACAATGAGCAGTTCTTC

J gene: TRBJ2-5
V gene: TRBV30
clone size: .
D gene: .
CDR3 protein: CAWSPDVRVETQYF
CDR3 DNA: TGTGCCTGGAGTCCAGACGTCCGGGTAGAGACCCAGTACTTC

J gene: TRBJ2-3
V gene: TRBV7-6
clone size: .
D gene: TRBD2
CDR3 protein: CASSPGTSGGAGDTQYF
CDR3 DNA: TGTGCCAGCAGTCCCGGGACTAGCGGGGGGGCAGGAGATACGCAGTATTTT

J gene: TRBJ2-7
V gene: TRBV11-3
clone size: .
D gene: .
CDR3 protein: CASSLGQNHEQYF
CDR3 DNA: TGTGCCAGCAGCCTGGGACAAAATCACGAGCAGTACTTC

J gene: TRBJ1-2
V gene: TRBV2
clone size: .
D gene: TRBD1
CDR3 protein: CASRGQDYGYTF
CDR3 DNA: TGTGCCTCCAGGGGACAGGACTATGGCTACACCTTC

J gene: TRBJ2-7
V gene: TRBV11-3
clone size: .
D gene: TRBD1
CDR3 protein: CASSLARTGRREQYF
CDR3 DNA: TGTGCCAGCAGCCTAGCCCGGACAGGGCGGCGCGAGCAGTACTTC

J gene: TRBJ2-2
V gene: TRBV7-3
clone size: .
D gene: TRBD1
CDR3 protein: CASSLIQGAVTGELFF
CDR3 DNA: TGTGCCAGCAGCTTAATTCAGGGGGCGGTCACCGGGGAGCTGTTTTTT

J gene: TRBJ1-1
V gene: TRBV9
clone size: once
D gene: .
CDR3 protein: CASSTPGQTVNTEAFF
CDR3 DNA: TGTGCCAGCAGCACCCCCGGACAGACGGTGAACACTGAAGCTTTCTTT

J gene: TRBJ1-1
V gene: TRBV6-1
clone size: .
D gene: TRBD1
CDR3 protein: CASSSTGMDTEAFF
CDR3 DNA: TGTGCCAGCAGCTCGACAGGGATGGACACTGAAGCTTTCTTT

J gene: TRBJ2-7
V gene: TRBV29-1
clone size: .
D gene: TRBD1
CDR3 protein: CSVLGGSSSYEQYF
CDR3 DNA: TGCAGCGTCTTAGGGGGCTCGAGCTCCTACGAGCAGTACTTC

J gene: TRBJ2-1
V gene: TRBV2
clone size: .
D gene: .
CDR3 protein: CASSDVLSYNEQFF
CDR3 DNA: TGTGCCAGCAGTGATGTCTTGTCCTACAATGAGCAGTTCTTC

J gene: TRBJ2-3
V gene: TRBV7-2
clone size: .
D gene: TRBD2
CDR3 protein: CASSLWRRGGGEDTQYF
CDR3 DNA: TGTGCCAGCAGCTTATGGAGACGGGGGGGCGGAGAAGATACGCAGTATTTT

J gene: TRBJ1-1
V gene: TRBV29-1
clone size: few
D gene: .
CDR3 protein: CSVGQMNTEAFF
CDR3 DNA: TGCAGCGTTGGGCAGATGAACACTGAAGCTTTCTTT

J gene: TRBJ1-5
V gene: TRBV7-9
clone size: .
D gene: .
CDR3 protein: CASSSRADQPQHF
CDR3 DNA: TGTGCCAGCAGCTCCAGGGCGGATCAGCCCCAGCATTTT

J gene: TRBJ2-3
V gene: TRBV7-2
clone size: .
D gene: TRBD2
CDR3 protein: CASSRLRGGRDTQYF
CDR3 DNA: TGTGCCAGCAGCCGCTTGCGGGGGGGGAGGGATACGCAGTATTTT

J gene: TRBJ2-1
V gene: TRBV6-6
clone size: .
D gene: TRBD2
CDR3 protein: CASSPIAGGYNEQFF
CDR3 DNA: TGTGCCAGCAGTCCTATAGCGGGAGGGTACAATGAGCAGTTCTTC

J gene: TRBJ2-2
V gene: TRBV15
clone size: .
D gene: TRBD1
CDR3 protein: CATSKLPTGAAGELFF
CDR3 DNA: TGTGCCACCAGCAAACTTCCGACAGGGGCGGCCGGGGAGCTGTTTTTT

J gene: TRBJ2-5
V gene: TRBV5-4
clone size: .
D gene: .
CDR3 protein: CASSTMGPETQYF
CDR3 DNA: TGTGCCAGCAGCACCATGGGGCCGGAGACCCAGTACTTC

J gene: TRBJ2-1
V gene: TRBV5-1
clone size: .
D gene: TRBD2
CDR3 protein: CASSRRRLAGEIHNEQFF
CDR3 DNA: TGCGCCAGCAGCCGGAGGCGGCTAGCGGGAGAAATTCACAATGAGCAGTTCTTC

J gene: TRBJ2-1
V gene: TRBV5-1
clone size: .
D gene: .
CDR3 protein: CASSLQGAYEGEQFF
CDR3 DNA: TGCGCCAGCAGCTTACAGGGAGCCTACGAAGGTGAGCAGTTCTTC

J gene: TRBJ2-7
V gene: TRBV30
clone size: .
D gene: TRBD1
CDR3 protein: CAWAPGTGPYEQYF
CDR3 DNA: TGTGCCTGGGCCCCCGGGACAGGGCCCTACGAGCAGTACTTC

J gene: TRBJ2-3
V gene: TRBV5-1
clone size: .
D gene: .
CDR3 protein: CASSPGTSSPSTDTQYF
CDR3 DNA: TGCGCCAGCAGCCCCGGAACTAGCTCACCTAGCACAGATACGCAGTATTTT

J gene: TRBJ1-2
V gene: TRBV4-1
clone size: .
D gene: .
CDR3 protein: CASSRRRPNYGYTF
CDR3 DNA: TGCGCCAGCAGCCGAAGGAGGCCCAACTATGGCTACACCTTC

J gene: TRBJ2-7
V gene: TRBV5-4
clone size: .
D gene: .
CDR3 protein: CASSPGGGAAYEQYF
CDR3 DNA: TGTGCCAGCAGCCCCGGCGGGGGCGCCGCCTACGAGCAGTACTTC

J gene: TRBJ2-2
V gene: TRBV7-9
clone size: .
D gene: .
CDR3 protein: CASSLAWRGLADTGELFF
CDR3 DNA: TGTGCCAGCAGCTTAGCGTGGAGGGGACTGGCGGACACCGGGGAGCTGTTTTTT

J gene: TRBJ2-1
V gene: TRBV29-1
clone size: .
D gene: .
CDR3 protein: CSVEDGRGPGNEQFF
CDR3 DNA: TGCAGCGTTGAAGATGGGCGGGGCCCGGGCAATGAGCAGTTCTTC

J gene: TRBJ1-2
V gene: TRBV9
clone size: .
D gene: .
CDR3 protein: CASSVSTGNYGYTF
CDR3 DNA: TGTGCCAGCAGTGTGAGTACGGGAAACTATGGCTACACCTTC

J gene: TRBJ2-7
V gene: TRBV5-6
clone size: .
D gene: .
CDR3 protein: CASSPGTAGEQYF
CDR3 DNA: TGTGCCAGCAGCCCCGGGACTGCTGGCGAGCAGTACTTC

J gene: TRBJ2-7
V gene: TRBV27
clone size: .
D gene: .
CDR3 protein: CASSQMDSISYEQYF
CDR3 DNA: TGTGCCAGCAGTCAAATGGACAGCATTTCCTACGAGCAGTACTTC

J gene: TRBJ1-2
V gene: TRBV6-5
clone size: .
D gene: TRBD1
CDR3 protein: CASSPDRGYHGYTF
CDR3 DNA: TGTGCCAGCAGTCCGGACAGGGGGTATCATGGCTACACCTTC